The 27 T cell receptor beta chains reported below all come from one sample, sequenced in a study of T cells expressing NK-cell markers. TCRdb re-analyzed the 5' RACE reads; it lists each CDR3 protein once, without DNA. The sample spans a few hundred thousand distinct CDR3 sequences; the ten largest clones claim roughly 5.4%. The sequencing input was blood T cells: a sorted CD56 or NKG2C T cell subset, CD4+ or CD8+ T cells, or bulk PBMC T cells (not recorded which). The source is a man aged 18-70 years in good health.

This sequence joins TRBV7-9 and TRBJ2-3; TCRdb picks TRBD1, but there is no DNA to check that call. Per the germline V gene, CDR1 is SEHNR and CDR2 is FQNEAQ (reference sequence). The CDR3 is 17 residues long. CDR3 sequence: CASSLRSIGGRTDTQYF. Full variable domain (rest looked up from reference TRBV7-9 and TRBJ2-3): DTGVSQNPRHKITKRGQNVTFRCDPISEHNRLYWYRQTLGQGPEFLTYFQNEAQLEKSRLLSDRFSAERPKGSFSTLEIQRTEQGDSAMYLCASSLRSIGGRTDTQYFGPGTRLTVL.

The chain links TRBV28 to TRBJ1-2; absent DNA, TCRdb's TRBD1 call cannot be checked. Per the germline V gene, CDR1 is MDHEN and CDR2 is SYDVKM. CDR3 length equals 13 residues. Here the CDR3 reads CASAPGQGFGYTF.

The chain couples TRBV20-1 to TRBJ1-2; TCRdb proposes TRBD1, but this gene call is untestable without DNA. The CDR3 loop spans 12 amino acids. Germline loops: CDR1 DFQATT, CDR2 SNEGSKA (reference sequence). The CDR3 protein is CSAHNRGDGYTF.

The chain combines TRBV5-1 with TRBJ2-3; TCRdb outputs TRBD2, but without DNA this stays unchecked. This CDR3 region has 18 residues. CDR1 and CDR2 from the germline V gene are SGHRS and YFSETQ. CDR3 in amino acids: CASRWTSGGAAPTDTQYF.

The CDR3 region is CASSTAGLIYGYTF. The genes are TRBV19 and TRBJ1-2. The CDR3 consists of 14 residues. CDR1 is LNHDA, CDR2 SQIVND, per germline (reference sequence). The whole variable domain, remainder taken from reference TRBV19 and TRBJ1-2, is DGGITQSPKYLFRKEGQNVTLSCEQNLNHDAMYWYRQDPGQGLRLIYYSQIVNDFQKGDIAEGYSVSREKKESFPLTVTSAQKNPTAFYLCASSTAGLIYGYTFGSGTRLTVV.

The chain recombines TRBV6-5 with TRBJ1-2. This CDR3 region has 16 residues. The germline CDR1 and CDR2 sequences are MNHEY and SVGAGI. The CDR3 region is CASSYNTGWTRYGYTF.

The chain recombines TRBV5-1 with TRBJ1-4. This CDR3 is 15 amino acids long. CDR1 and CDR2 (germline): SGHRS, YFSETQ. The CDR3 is CASSLVPQNNEKLFF.

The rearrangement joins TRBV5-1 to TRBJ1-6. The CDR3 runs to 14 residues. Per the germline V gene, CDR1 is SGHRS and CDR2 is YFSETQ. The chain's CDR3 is CASSLGLTDSPLHF.

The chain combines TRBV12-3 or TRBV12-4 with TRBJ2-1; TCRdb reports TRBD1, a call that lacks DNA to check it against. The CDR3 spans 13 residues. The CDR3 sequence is CASSLIGRDEQFF.

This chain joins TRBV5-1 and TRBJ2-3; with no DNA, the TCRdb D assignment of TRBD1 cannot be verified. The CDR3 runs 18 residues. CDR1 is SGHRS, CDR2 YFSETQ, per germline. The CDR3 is CASSLGPQGRGSTDTQYF.

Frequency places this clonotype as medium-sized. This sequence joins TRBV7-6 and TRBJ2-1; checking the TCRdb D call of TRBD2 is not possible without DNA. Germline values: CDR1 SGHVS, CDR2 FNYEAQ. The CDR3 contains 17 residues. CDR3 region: CASSLLAWTSSYNEQFF.

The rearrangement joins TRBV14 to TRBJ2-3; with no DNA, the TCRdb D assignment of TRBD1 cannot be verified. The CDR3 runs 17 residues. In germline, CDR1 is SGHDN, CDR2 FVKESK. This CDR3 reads CASSPGRGGIGTDTQYF.

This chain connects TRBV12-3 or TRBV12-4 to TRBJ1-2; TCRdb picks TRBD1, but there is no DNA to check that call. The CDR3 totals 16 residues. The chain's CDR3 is CASSFGQGAVAGGYTF.

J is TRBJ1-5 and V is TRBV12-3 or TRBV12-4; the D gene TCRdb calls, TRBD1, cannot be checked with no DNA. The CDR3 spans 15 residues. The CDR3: CASSLGTGRDQPQHF.

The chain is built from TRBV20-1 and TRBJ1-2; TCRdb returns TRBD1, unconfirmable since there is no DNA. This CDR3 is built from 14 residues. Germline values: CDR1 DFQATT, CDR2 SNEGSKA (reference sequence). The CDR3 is CSASLQGSSVGYTF.

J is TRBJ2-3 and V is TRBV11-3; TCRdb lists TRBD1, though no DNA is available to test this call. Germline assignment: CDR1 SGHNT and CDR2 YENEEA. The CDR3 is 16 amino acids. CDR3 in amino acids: CASSSGRGGGTDTQYF.

This CDR3 is CASSKGLRWGSSYEQYF. This sequence joins TRBV21-1 and TRBJ2-7. TRBV21-1 is marked as a pseudogene. The CDR3 contains 17 residues.

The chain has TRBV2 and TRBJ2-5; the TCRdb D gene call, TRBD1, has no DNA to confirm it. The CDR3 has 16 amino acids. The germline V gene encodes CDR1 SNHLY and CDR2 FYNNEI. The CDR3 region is CASSSSAGTPKETQYF.

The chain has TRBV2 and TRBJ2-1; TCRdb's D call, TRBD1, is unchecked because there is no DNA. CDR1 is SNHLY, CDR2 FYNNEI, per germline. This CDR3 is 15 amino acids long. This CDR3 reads CASMASGRTYNEQFF.

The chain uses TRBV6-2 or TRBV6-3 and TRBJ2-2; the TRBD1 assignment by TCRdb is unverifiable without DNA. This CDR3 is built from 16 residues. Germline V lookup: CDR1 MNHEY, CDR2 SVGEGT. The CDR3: CASNAGQGARSGELFF.

CDR3 sequence reads: CASSLGGRGSGNEQFF. The chain links TRBV7-9 to TRBJ2-1; checking the TCRdb D call of TRBD1 is not possible without DNA. The CDR3 is 16 amino acids. CDR1 is SEHNR, CDR2 FQNEAQ, per germline (reference sequence).

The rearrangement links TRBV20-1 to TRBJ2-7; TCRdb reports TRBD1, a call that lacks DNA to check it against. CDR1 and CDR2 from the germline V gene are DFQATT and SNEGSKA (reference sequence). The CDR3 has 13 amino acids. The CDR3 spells CSASLPPGTEQYF.

The chain's CDR3 is CASSTGMLATDTQYF. This rearrangement joins TRBV12-3 or TRBV12-4 to TRBJ2-3. This CDR3 has 15 amino acids.

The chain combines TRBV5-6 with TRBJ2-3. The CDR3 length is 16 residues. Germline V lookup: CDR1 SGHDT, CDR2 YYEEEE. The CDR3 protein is CASSSMSWLSTDTQYF.

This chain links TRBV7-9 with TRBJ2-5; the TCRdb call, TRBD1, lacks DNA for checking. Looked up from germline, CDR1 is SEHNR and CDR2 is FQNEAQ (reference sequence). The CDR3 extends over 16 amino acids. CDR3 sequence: CASSLVLATGGETQYF.

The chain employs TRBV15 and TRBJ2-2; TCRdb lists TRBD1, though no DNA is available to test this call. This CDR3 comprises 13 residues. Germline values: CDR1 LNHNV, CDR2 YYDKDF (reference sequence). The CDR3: CATSTLGGGELFF.

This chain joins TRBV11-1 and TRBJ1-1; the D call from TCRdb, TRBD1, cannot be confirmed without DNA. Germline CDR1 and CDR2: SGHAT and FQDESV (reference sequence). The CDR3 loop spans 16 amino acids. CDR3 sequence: CASSPTATGTDTEAFF.